The 3 T cell receptor beta chains in this list originate from one sample, sequenced in a study of blood T cell repertoires in COVID-19. Profiled with immunoSEQ multiplex PCR; TCRdb holds only in-frame clones, not every one. The data contain under 120,000 clones, 80% to 90% of them singletons. Sequencing input: peripheral blood. These TCRs come from a woman of 80 years or more with acute or convalescent COVID-19.

J is TRBJ1-2 and V is TRBV7-2, with a weak D call TRBD1 (5 bases). CDR1 is SGHTA and CDR2 is FQGNSA in the germline V gene. CDR3 length equals 12 residues. Trimming stripped 5 bases from V and 7 bases from J, with 11 bases between. CDR3 in DNA: TGTGCCAGCAGCCCGGGGGGGTTTGGCTACACCTTC. Translating it yields CASSPGGFGYTF.

The rearrangement joins TRBV27 to TRBJ2-1, with 9 bases identical to TRBD2. Germline V lookup: CDR1 MNHEY, CDR2 SMNVEV (reference sequence). There are 15 residues in the CDR3. V trimming: 1 base; J trimming: 13 bases; junction bases outside the gene matches: 11. CDR3 in amino acids: CASSLYPPAGGPQFF. The CDR3 region has the DNA TGTGCCAGCAGTTTATACCCACCCGCGGGGGGGCCTCAGTTCTTC.

The chain carries TRBV5-6 and TRBJ2-7; 11 bases align to TRBD1. Germline V gives CDR1 SGHDT, CDR2 YYEEEE. This CDR3 contains 16 residues. V lost 4 bases and J lost 7; bases outside the gene matches: 13. CDR3 loop: CASSGAGTGGVDEQYF. CDR3 DNA: TGTGCCAGCAGCGGAGCCGGGACAGGGGGGGTGGATGAGCAGTACTTC. Together with reference TRBV5-6 and TRBJ2-7, the CDR3 gives the full variable domain: DAGVTQSPTHLIKTRGQQVTLRCSPKSGHDTVSWYQQALGQGPQFIFQYYEEEERQRGNFPDRFSGHQFPNYSSELNVNALLLGDSALYLCASSGAGTGGVDEQYFGPGTRLTVT.